The sequence of this T cell receptor (beta chain) was determined in a study of cytomegalovirus exposure and HLA in healthy donors. General study results and limits: High specificity and sensitivity for cytomegalovirus status were reported for the classifier. Cytomegalovirus-associated TCR beta chains were listed, numbering approximately 150. Most TCRs appeared rarely, but some public TCRs recurred in many donors.

Turning to this clone: Its antigen remains unidentified.

Data came from immunoSEQ multiplex PCR; TCRdb stores just in-frame clones and leaves some out. The sample carries about 54,000 clones, roughly nine tenths recorded once. This CDR3 contains 16 residues. V shed 5 bases, J shed 7 bases, and the junction held 13 bases outside the gene matches. CDR1 is SEHNR, CDR2 FQNEAQ, per germline (reference sequence). The sequencing sample was made of PBMCs. This chain links TRBV7-9 with TRBJ1-4; 7 nucleotides agree with TRBD1. This TCR derives from a woman aged 18-30 years in good health and CMV-seropositive. The CDR3 DNA follows: TGTGCCAGCAGCCCATCGGGACAGACAAGTGGTGAAAAACTGTTTTTT. Protein product: CASSPSGQTSGEKLFF. Based on the CDR3 plus reference TRBV7-9 and TRBJ1-4, the full variable domain is DTGVSQNPRHKITKRGQNVTFRCDPISEHNRLYWYRQTLGQGPEFLTYFQNEAQLEKSRLLSDRFSAERPKGSFSTLEIQRTEQGDSAMYLCASSPSGQTSGEKLFFGSGTQLSVL.